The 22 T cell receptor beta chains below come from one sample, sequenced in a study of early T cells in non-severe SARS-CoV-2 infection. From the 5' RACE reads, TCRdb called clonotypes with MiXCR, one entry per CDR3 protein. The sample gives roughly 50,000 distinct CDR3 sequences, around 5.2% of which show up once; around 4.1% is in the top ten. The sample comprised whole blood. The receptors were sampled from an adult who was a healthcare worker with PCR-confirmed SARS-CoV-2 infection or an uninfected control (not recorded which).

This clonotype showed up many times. Written as DNA, the CDR3 is TGCAGTGCTAGAGATTACACAGATACGCAGTATTTT. This encodes CSARDYTDTQYF. The chain employs TRBV20-1 and TRBJ2-3; D is unclear. V gave up 0 bases and J gave up 2 bases, with 3 bases separating them. Germline V lookup: CDR1 DFQATT, CDR2 SNEGSKA (reference sequence). The CDR3 has 12 residues.

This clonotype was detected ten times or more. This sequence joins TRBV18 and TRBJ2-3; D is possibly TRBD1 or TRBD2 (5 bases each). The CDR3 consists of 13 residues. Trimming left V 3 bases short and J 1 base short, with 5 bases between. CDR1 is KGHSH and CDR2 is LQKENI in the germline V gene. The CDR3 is CASSPGGTDTQYF. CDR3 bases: TGTGCCAGCTCACCGGGGGGCACAGATACGCAGTATTTT.

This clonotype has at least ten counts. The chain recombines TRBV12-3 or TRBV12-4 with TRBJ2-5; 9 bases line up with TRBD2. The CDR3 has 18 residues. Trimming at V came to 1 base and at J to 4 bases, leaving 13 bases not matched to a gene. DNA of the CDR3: TGTGCCAGCAGTTTAGGAATGTTGCGGCGGGGGGGCAGAGAGACCCAGTACTTC. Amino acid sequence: CASSLGMLRRGGRETQYF.

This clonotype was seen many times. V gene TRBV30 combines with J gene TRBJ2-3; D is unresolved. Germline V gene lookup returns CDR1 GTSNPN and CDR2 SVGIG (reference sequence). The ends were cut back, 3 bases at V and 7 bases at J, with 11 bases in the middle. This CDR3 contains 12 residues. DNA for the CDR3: TGTGCCTGGAGCATCGTGGGTAATACGCAGTATTTT. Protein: CAWSIVGNTQYF. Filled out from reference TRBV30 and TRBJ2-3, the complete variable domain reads SQTIHQWPATLVQPVGSPLSLECTVEGTSNPNLYWYRQAAGRGLQLLFYSVGIGQISSEVPQNLSASRPQDRQFILSSKKLLLSDSGFYLCAWSIVGNTQYFGPGTRLTVL.

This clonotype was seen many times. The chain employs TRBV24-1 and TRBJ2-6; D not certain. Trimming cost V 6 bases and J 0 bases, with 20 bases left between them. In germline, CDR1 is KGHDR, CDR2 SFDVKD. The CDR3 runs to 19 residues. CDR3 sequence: CATSSAHRDPFSGANVLTF. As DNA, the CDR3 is TGTGCCACCAGTTCCGCCCACAGAGACCCATTCTCTGGGGCCAACGTCCTGACTTTC.

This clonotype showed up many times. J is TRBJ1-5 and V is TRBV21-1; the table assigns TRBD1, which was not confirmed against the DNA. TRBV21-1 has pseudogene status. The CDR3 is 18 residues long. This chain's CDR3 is CASSKFGRKDRVFQPQHF. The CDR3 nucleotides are TGTGCCAGCAGCAAATTTGGAAGGAAGGACAGGGTGTTTCAGCCCCAGCATTTT.

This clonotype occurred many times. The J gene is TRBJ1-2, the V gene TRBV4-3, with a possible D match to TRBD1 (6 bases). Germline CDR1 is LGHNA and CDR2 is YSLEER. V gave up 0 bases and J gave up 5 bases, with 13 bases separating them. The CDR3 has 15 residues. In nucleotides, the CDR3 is TGCGCCAGCAGCCAAGATCTGAAGACAGGTTATGGCTACACCTTC. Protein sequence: CASSQDLKTGYGYTF.

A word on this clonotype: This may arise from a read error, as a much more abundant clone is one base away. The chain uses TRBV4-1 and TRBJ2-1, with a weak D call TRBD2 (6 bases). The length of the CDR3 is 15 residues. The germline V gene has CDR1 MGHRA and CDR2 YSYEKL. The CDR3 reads CASSQDRRGLNERFF. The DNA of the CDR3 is TGCGCCAGCAGCCAAGATAGGAGGGGTCTTAATGAGCGGTTCTTC.

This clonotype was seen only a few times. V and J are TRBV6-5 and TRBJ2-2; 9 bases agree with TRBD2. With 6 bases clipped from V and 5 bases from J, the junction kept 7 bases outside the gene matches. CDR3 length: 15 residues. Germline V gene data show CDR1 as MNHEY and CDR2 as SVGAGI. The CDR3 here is CASSPGLATTGELFF. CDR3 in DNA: TGTGCCAGCAGCCCGGGACTAGCTACTACCGGGGAGCTGTTTTTT.

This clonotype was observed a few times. Here the CDR3 reads CSATGTSGFGNIQYF. In nucleotides, the CDR3 is TGCAGTGCTACCGGGACTAGCGGGTTTGGAAACATTCAGTACTTC. The chain combines TRBV20-1 with TRBJ2-4, with 12 bases fitting TRBD2. Germline-derived CDR1 and CDR2 are DFQATT and SNEGSKA (reference sequence). This CDR3 is built from 15 residues. With 4 bases clipped from V and 6 bases from J, the junction kept 7 bases outside the gene matches.

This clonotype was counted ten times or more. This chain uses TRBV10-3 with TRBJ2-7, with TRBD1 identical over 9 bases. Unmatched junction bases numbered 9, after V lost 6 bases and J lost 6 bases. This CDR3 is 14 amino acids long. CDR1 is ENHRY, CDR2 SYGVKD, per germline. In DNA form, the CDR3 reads TGTGCCATCAGGGGACAGGGTACAAGCGGCGAGCAGTACTTC. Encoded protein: CAIRGQGTSGEQYF.

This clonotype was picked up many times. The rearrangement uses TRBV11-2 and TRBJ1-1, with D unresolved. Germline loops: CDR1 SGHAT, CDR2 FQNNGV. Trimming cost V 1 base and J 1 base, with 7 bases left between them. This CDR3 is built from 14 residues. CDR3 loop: CASSLAGSNTEAFF. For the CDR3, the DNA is TGTGCCAGCAGCTTAGCTGGGTCGAACACTGAAGCTTTCTTT.

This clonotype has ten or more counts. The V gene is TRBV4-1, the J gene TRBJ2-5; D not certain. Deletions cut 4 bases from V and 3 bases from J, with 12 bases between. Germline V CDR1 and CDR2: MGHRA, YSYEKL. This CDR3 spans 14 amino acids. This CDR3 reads CASSLSGSKETQYF. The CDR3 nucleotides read TGCGCCAGCAGCCTCTCGGGCTCGAAAGAGACCCAGTACTTC.

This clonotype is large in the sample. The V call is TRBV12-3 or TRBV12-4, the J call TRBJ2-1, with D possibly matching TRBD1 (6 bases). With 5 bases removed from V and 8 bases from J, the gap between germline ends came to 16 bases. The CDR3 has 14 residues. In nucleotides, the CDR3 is TGTGCCAGCAGTCCAAGGGGGAGAAGACATGAGCAGTTCTTC. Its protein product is CASSPRGRRHEQFF.

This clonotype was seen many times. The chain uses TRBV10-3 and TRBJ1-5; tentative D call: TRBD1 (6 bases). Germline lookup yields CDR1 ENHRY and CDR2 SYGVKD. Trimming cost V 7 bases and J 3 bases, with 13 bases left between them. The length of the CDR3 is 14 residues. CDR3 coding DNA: TGTGCCATCAAACCGGACAGCCCCAATCAGCCCCAGCATTTT. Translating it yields CAIKPDSPNQPQHF.

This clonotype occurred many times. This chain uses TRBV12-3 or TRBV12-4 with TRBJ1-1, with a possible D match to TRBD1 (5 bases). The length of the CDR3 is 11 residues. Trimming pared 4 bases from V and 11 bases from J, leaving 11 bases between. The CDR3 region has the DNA TGTGCCAGCAGTTCGGGGGTTCTTGCTTTCTTT. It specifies CASSSGVLAFF.

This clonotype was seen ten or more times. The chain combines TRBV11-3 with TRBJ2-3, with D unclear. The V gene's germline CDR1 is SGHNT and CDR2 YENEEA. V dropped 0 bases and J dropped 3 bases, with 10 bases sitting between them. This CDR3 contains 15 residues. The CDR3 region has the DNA TGTGCCAGCAGCTTAGAGTCAGGATCGACAGATACGCAGTATTTT. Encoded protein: CASSLESGSTDTQYF.

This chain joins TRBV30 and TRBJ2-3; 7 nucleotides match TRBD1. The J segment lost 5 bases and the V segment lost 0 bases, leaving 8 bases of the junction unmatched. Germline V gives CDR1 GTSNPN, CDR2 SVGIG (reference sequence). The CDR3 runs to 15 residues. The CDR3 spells CAWSVQGSWGDTQYF. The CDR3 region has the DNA TGTGCCTGGAGTGTACAGGGGAGTTGGGGAGATACGCAGTATTTT.

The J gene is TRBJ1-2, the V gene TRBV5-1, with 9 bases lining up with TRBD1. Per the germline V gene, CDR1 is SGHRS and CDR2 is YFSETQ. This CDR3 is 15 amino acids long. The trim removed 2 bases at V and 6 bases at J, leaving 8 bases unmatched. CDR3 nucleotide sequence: TGCGCCAGCAGCTTCGGGACAGGGTTTGGAGATGGCTACACCTTC. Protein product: CASSFGTGFGDGYTF.

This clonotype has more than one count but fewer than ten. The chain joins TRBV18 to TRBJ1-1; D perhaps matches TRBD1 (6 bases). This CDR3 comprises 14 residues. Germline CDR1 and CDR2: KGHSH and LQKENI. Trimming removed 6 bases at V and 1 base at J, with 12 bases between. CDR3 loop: CASSPGGANTEAFF. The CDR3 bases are TGTGCCAGCTCCCCGGGGGGCGCGAACACTGAAGCTTTCTTT.

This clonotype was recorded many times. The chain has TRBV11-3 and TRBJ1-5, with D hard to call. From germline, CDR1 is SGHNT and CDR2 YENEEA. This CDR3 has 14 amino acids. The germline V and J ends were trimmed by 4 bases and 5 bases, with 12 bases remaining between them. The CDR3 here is CASSSSEGDQPQHF. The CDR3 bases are TGTGCCAGCAGCTCTTCTGAGGGCGATCAGCCCCAGCATTTT.

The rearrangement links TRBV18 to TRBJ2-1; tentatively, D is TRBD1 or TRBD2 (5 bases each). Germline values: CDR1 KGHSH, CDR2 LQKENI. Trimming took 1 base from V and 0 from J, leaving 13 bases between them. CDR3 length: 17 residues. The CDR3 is CASSPRLFGASYNEQFF. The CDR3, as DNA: TGTGCCAGCTCACCACGTCTTTTCGGGGCCTCCTACAATGAGCAGTTCTTC.